This T cell receptor (beta chain) was found in a study of control samples from healthy donors and cancer patients. Profiling relied on immunoSEQ multiplex PCR, and the TCRdb table lists in-frame clones only, not all of them. The table lists almost 85,000 clones, approximately 80% of them singletons. Germline lookup yields CDR1 GTSNPN and CDR2 SVGIG (reference sequence). With 4 bases clipped from V and 7 bases from J, the junction kept 9 bases outside the gene matches. The CDR3 length is 15 residues. This clone occurred once. Source material: PBMCs. The receptor's source is a man in his sixties with head and neck cancer. The chain couples TRBV30 to TRBJ2-2; 10 bases line up with TRBD2. CDR3 region: CAWIASGRGRGELFF. The CDR3 region has the DNA TGTGCCTGGATTGCTAGCGGGAGAGGGCGCGGGGAGCTGTTTTTT.